The table lists the clone carrying this TCR beta chain with a few counts. Germline V gives CDR1 SGHTA, CDR2 FQGTGA. This CDR3 region has 15 residues. V was cut by 10 bases and J by 0 bases, with 16 bases left in between. The protocol was immunoSEQ multiplex PCR, while the TCRdb copy is restricted to in-frame clones and leaves out a portion. This sample has about 170,000 clones; around 83% occur once, and the top ten carry approximately 19%. This sample was included in a study of blood T cell repertoires in COVID-19. As for the study in general: Sample material is recorded as cDNA or gDNA derived from T cells, B-cell-depleted T cells, or PBMCs.

This TCR came from a woman aged 70-85 years who had recovered from COVID-19. The chain uses TRBV7-3 and TRBJ2-1; D uncertain. The source material was peripheral blood. The CDR3 sequence: CATSLYPSSYNEQFF. The CDR3 nucleotides are TGTGCCACCTCCCTTTACCCGAGCTCCTACAATGAGCAGTTCTTC. The full variable domain, rest sourced from reference TRBV7-3 and TRBJ2-1, is GAGVSQTPSNKVTEKGKYVELRCDPISGHTALYWYRQSLGQGPEFLIYFQGTGAADDSGLPNDRFFAVRPEGSVSTLKIQRTERGDSAVYLCATSLYPSSYNEQFFGPGTRLTVL.